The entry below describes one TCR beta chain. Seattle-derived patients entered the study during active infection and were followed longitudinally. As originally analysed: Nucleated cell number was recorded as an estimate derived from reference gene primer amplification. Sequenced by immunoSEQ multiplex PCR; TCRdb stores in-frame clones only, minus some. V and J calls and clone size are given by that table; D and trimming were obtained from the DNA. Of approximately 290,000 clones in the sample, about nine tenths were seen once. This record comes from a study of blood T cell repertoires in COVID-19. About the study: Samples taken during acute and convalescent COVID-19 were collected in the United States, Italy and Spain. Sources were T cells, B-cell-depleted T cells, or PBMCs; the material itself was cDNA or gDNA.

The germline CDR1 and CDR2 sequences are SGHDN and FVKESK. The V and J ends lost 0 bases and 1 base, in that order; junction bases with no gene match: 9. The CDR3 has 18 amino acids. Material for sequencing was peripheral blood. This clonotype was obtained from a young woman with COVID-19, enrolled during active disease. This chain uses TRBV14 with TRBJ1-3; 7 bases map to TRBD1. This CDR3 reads CASSQEGGQSVSGNTIYF. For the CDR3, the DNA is TGTGCCAGCAGCCAAGAGGGGGGACAGTCAGTTTCTGGAAACACCATATATTTT.